These T cell receptor beta chains were read from a single sample in a study of blood T cell repertoires in COVID-19. Sequenced by immunoSEQ multiplex PCR; TCRdb stores in-frame clones only, minus some. The data show more than 200,000 clones, roughly 90% seen once. The sample comprised peripheral blood. These receptors came from a man between 65 and 85 years old with acute or convalescent COVID-19. Each CDR3 is given with its conserved first and last residue. The D gene is left open where the match is weak. Clone size is not always given. Where it is, it says once, few, many or a class for expanded clones.

j_gene,v_gene,d_gene,abundance,CDR3aa,CDR3nt
TRBJ1-1,TRBV6-5,TRBD1,.,CASSYSGNRGDEAFF,TGTGCCAGCAGTTACTCGGGGAACAGGGGGGATGAAGCTTTCTTT
TRBJ1-3,TRBV14,.,once,CASSRFVPTAQGVGNTIYF,TGTGCCAGCAGCCGTTTTGTCCCGACAGCGCAAGGAGTCGGAAACACCATATATTTT
TRBJ2-7,TRBV5-4,TRBD2,.,CASSSRTSGIHEQYF,TGTGCCAGCAGCTCCAGGACTAGCGGGATCCACGAGCAGTACTTC
TRBJ2-2,TRBV7-7,TRBD2,.,CASSSGTSGSTGELFF,TGTGCTAGCAGCTCGGGGACTAGCGGGTCCACCGGGGAGCTGTTTTTT
TRBJ1-1,TRBV5-4,.,once,CASSTGQLNTEAFF,TGTGCCAGCAGCACCGGACAGCTAAACACTGAAGCTTTCTTT
TRBJ2-7,TRBV5-5,.,.,CASSLDNYEQYF,TGTGCCAGCAGCTTGGACAACTACGAGCAGTACTTC
TRBJ2-7,TRBV6-6,.,few,CASSPYHQTLTSYEQYF,TGTGCCAGCAGTCCGTACCACCAGACTTTAACCTCCTACGAGCAGTACTTC
TRBJ2-7,TRBV6-2/TRBV6-3,.,.,CASSYLEEVYEQYF,TGTGCCAGCAGTTATCTAGAGGAGGTCTACGAGCAGTACTTC
TRBJ1-2,TRBV19,TRBD1,.,CASSIDRDRVFYGYTF,TGTGCCAGTAGTATAGACCGGGACAGGGTTTTCTATGGCTACACCTTC
TRBJ1-1,TRBV5-1,.,.,CASSLSTRTEAFF,TGCGCCAGCAGCTTGAGTACACGCACTGAAGCTTTCTTT